The rows below give T cell receptor beta chains drawn from one sample of a study of human T cells and chemical hapten exposure. In TCRdb, the RACE reads were re-called with MiXCR into one record per CDR3 protein. The table includes roughly 100,000 distinct CDR3 sequences, about 9% detected once. The starting material was whole blood, obtained in connection with sensitization to the hapten diphenylcyclopropenone (DPC). The receptors here all came from a woman in her thirties or forties with alopecia areata. Some clones in this sample may be carry-over from other donors' samples. Both conserved end residues are part of each CDR3. D genes are given only for firm matches. Where a row states a size, it is once, few, many or the class of an expanded clone; other rows omit it.

d_gene: -
j_gene: TRBJ1-6
len: 16
v_gene: TRBV14
abundance: few
CDR3nt: TGTGCCACTACATTGGCCGGCCTATACTATAATTCACCCCTCCACTTT
CDR3aa: CATTLAGLYYNSPLHF

d_gene: TRBD1
j_gene: TRBJ1-2
len: 15
v_gene: TRBV9
abundance: -
CDR3nt: TGTGCCAGCAGCGTAGAAACAGGGGGCAACTATGGCTACACCTTC
CDR3aa: CASSVETGGNYGYTF

d_gene: -
j_gene: TRBJ1-4
len: 13
v_gene: TRBV9
abundance: many
CDR3nt: TGTGCCAGCAGCGTAGAGGGCCGTGAAAAACTGTTTTTT
CDR3aa: CASSVEGREKLFF

d_gene: -
j_gene: TRBJ2-7
len: 11
v_gene: TRBV28
abundance: many
CDR3nt: TGTGCCAGCAGTTTCGTCTACGAGCAGTACTTC
CDR3aa: CASSFVYEQYF

d_gene: TRBD1
j_gene: TRBJ2-7
len: 14
v_gene: TRBV6-2/TRBV6-3
abundance: few
CDR3nt: TGTGCCAGCAGTTCCCTTGACAGGGGGCACGAGCAGTACTTC
CDR3aa: CASSSLDRGHEQYF

d_gene: -
j_gene: TRBJ2-1
len: 15
v_gene: TRBV15
abundance: -
CDR3nt: TGTGCCACCAGCAGAGATACCGGGCCGTACAATGAGCAGTTCTTC
CDR3aa: CATSRDTGPYNEQFF

d_gene: TRBD2
j_gene: TRBJ2-3
len: 15
v_gene: TRBV7-2
abundance: many
CDR3nt: TGTGCCAGCAGCTTAACTAGCGGGAGACCAGATACGCAGTATTTT
CDR3aa: CASSLTSGRPDTQYF

d_gene: TRBD1
j_gene: TRBJ2-7
len: 13
v_gene: TRBV28
abundance: many
CDR3nt: TGTGCCAGCAGTTTCGGGACAGCCTACGAGCAGTACTTC
CDR3aa: CASSFGTAYEQYF

d_gene: TRBD1
j_gene: TRBJ2-3
len: 16
v_gene: TRBV6-6
abundance: -
CDR3nt: TGTGCCAGCAGTCGTAACAGGGGGCTCGTGACAGATACGCAGTATTTT
CDR3aa: CASSRNRGLVTDTQYF

d_gene: -
j_gene: TRBJ1-3
len: 12
v_gene: TRBV6-1
abundance: many
CDR3nt: TGTGCCAGCACAACCCATGGAAACACCATATATTTT
CDR3aa: CASTTHGNTIYF

d_gene: -
j_gene: TRBJ1-4
len: 14
v_gene: TRBV18
abundance: -
CDR3nt: TGTGCCAGCTCACGTCTTGGAATTAATGAAAAACTGTTTTTT
CDR3aa: CASSRLGINEKLFF

d_gene: -
j_gene: TRBJ2-7
len: 14
v_gene: TRBV3-1
abundance: few
CDR3nt: TGTGCCAGCAGCCAAGATTACGGGGGCTACGAGCAGTACTTC
CDR3aa: CASSQDYGGYEQYF

d_gene: TRBD1
j_gene: TRBJ2-7
len: 13
v_gene: TRBV20-1
abundance: -
CDR3nt: TGCAGTGCCCGGGACAGGGGCTACTACGAGCAGTACTTC
CDR3aa: CSARDRGYYEQYF

d_gene: -
j_gene: TRBJ2-5
len: 12
v_gene: TRBV4-3
abundance: many
CDR3nt: TGCGCCAGCAGCCTCAATAGAGAGACCCAGTACTTC
CDR3aa: CASSLNRETQYF

d_gene: -
j_gene: TRBJ2-7
len: 12
v_gene: TRBV29-1
abundance: -
CDR3nt: TGCAGCGTTAGCCTAGCGTCCTACGAGCAGTACTTC
CDR3aa: CSVSLASYEQYF

d_gene: -
j_gene: TRBJ2-7
len: 14
v_gene: TRBV3-1
abundance: -
CDR3nt: TGTGCCAGCAGCCAAGTCTACAGCTCCTACGAGCAGTACTTC
CDR3aa: CASSQVYSSYEQYF

d_gene: TRBD1
j_gene: TRBJ2-6
len: 21
v_gene: TRBV4-2
abundance: many
CDR3nt: TGTGCCAGCAGCCTTTACGGAGGACCGGGACAGGGGTTCTCTGGGGCCAACGTCCTGACTTTC
CDR3aa: CASSLYGGPGQGFSGANVLTF

d_gene: -
j_gene: TRBJ2-3
len: 14
v_gene: TRBV6-5
abundance: -
CDR3nt: TGTGCCAGCAGCCCTCAGTGGTTCGGGCAGGGGCAGTATTTT
CDR3aa: CASSPQWFGQGQYF

d_gene: TRBD2
j_gene: TRBJ2-5
len: 16
v_gene: TRBV5-1
abundance: -
CDR3nt: TGCGCCAGCAGCCGGGTACCGGGAGGGTACCAAGAGACCCAGTACTTC
CDR3aa: CASSRVPGGYQETQYF

d_gene: -
j_gene: TRBJ1-4
len: 14
v_gene: TRBV2
abundance: -
CDR3nt: TGTGCCAGCTCTAAACAGGACAGAAATGAAAAACTGTTTTTT
CDR3aa: CASSKQDRNEKLFF